This TCR beta chain was obtained from a study of blood T cell repertoires in COVID-19 (TCRdb year 2020). About the investigation overall: The collaborator samples originated in the United States, Italy and Spain and spanned the acute and convalescent phases of COVID-19. The prospective study material was composed of cDNA or gDNA derived from T cells, B-cell-depleted T cells, or PBMCs. Deeply sampled blood TCRbeta repertoires from subjects exposed to, actively infected with, or recovered from COVID-19 were included in the dataset. A freely available public database, intended as a resource for researchers studying the immune response to SARS-CoV-2, is where the repertoires were released. Samples were obtained from the ongoing ImmuneRACE study (first 160 participants) and from 1,000 to 1,500 subjects provided by 6 global collaborators. Sample metadata almost always included a de-identified subject ID, COVID-19 status, age in years and sex. HLA class I and class II types, where available, came from metadata supplied by the sample provider rather than from assay-based typing.

The collaborating institutions used their own protocols to collect whole blood in K2EDTA tubes. For TCRbeta analysis, collaborator samples were shipped as frozen whole blood, as isolated PBMCs, or as DNA extracted from either sample type. Trimming removed 3 bases from V and 0 bases from J, leaving 15 bases between the germline ends. The germline V gene encodes CDR1 LNHDA and CDR2 SQIVND (reference sequence). Inclusive of the bounding cysteine and phenylalanine, the CDR3 is 17 residues long. The retained sequence is limited to the CDR3, 51 bases, with the frame set at the first base. Turning to this clone: Its antigen remains unidentified. No base-level quality is on record; no much larger clone is a single base apart.

Here is what the overall study found, with its caveats: How much clinical and demographic metadata was included differed by source and by participant, and the metadata was provided uncurated.

The immunoSEQ Assay, a bias-controlled multiplex PCR, was used to amplify TCRbeta CDR3 regions from genomic DNA. For the original study's pipeline: The number of nucleated cells in each sample was estimated by amplification of reference gene primers within the assay. To quantify the absolute abundance of each unique TCRbeta CDR3 rearrangement, sequence reads were collapsed and filtered. Productive Simpson clonality was computed per sample as the square root of Simpson's diversity index over productive rearrangements. Not all clones reach the TCRdb copy of this immuneACCESS table, which keeps in-frame sequences only. Checked studies attribute under half of the gap to unresolved V genes and leave the rest unexplained. From that table come the V and J calls and clone size; the DNA was used to work out D and trimming. This sample lists about 110,000 clones; 80% were detected once. The ten most abundant clones make up about 4.1% of the sample.

The sample comprised peripheral blood. Recombination connected TRBV19 to TRBJ1-3; perhaps TRBD1 is the D gene, with 5 bases matching. The source is a human donor in a cohort sampled during active or convalescent COVID-19. The CDR3 sequence is CASSIYTGINSGNTIYF. The DNA sequence is given as TGTGCCAGTAGTATCTACACAGGCATCAACTCTGGAAACACCATATATTTT.